This T cell receptor (beta chain) was identified in a study of T cell responses to AZD1222 COVID-19 vaccine. The CDR3 runs to 13 residues. V lost 3 bases and J lost 1, with 7 bases in between. Assay: immunoSEQ multiplex PCR; the TCRdb copy retains only in-frame clones and omits some. The sample holds 75,000 to 85,000 clones, roughly 87% seen once. The sequencing used peripheral blood, collected 28 days after the second AZD1222 dose. The chain has TRBV12-3 or TRBV12-4 and TRBJ2-7; the D is unclear. The receptor was derived from an adult who received the AZD1222 COVID-19 vaccine. The CDR3 coding sequence is TGTGCCAGCAGTTTGCTCGGATCCTACGAGCAGTACTTC. Translated, it gives CASSLLGSYEQYF.